The 22 T cell receptor beta chains in this list originate from one sample, sequenced in a study of T cell responses to AZD1222 COVID-19 vaccine. The table came from immunoSEQ multiplex PCR; TCRdb's copy has only in-frame clones and leaves some out. The sample records roughly 80,000 clones, roughly 87% being singletons. The input for sequencing was peripheral blood, taken on day 0 of MenACWY control vaccination. The receptors stem from an adult in good health.

This chain links TRBV7-8 with TRBJ2-1; no definite D call. There are 13 residues in the CDR3. The V end was cut by 1 base, the J end by 4 bases, with 5 bases between. Germline CDR1 reads SGHVS; CDR2 reads FQNEAQ. The CDR3 loop reads CASSLGLYNEQFF. The CDR3 nucleotides are TGTGCCAGCAGCTTAGGATTGTACAATGAGCAGTTCTTC. Full variable domain (rest looked up from reference TRBV7-8 and TRBJ2-1): GAGVSQSPRYKVAKRGQDVALRCDPISGHVSLFWYQQALGQGPEFLTYFQNEAQLDKSGLPSDRFFAERPEGSVSTLKIQRTQQEDSAVYLCASSLGLYNEQFFGPGTRLTVL.

The chain has TRBV4-2 and TRBJ1-2, with D maybe TRBD1 (5 bases). Deletions cut 1 base from V and 5 bases from J, with 11 bases between. Germline CDR1 and CDR2: LGHNA and YNFKEQ. This CDR3 contains 14 residues. This CDR3 reads CASSQGGGGYGYTF. In DNA, the CDR3 is TGTGCCAGCAGCCAAGGTGGGGGTGGGTATGGCTACACCTTC.

The chain couples TRBV15 to TRBJ1-3, with 7 nucleotides matching TRBD1. After removal of 0 bases from V and 7 bases from J, the junction contained 9 bases not matched to a gene. The CDR3 is 16 amino acids. Germline CDR1 LNHNV, CDR2 YYDKDF (reference sequence). The CDR3 region is CATSRDRGTAHNTIYF. CDR3 bases: TGTGCCACCAGCAGAGATCGCGGGACAGCTCATAACACCATATATTTT.

V is TRBV7-2 and J is TRBJ2-7; either TRBD1 or TRBD2 may supply D (5 bases each). From germline, CDR1 is SGHTA and CDR2 FQGNSA. The CDR3 runs 15 residues. V lost 3 bases and J lost 0, with 12 bases in between. CDR3 loop: CASSFGTLSSYEQYF. In DNA form, the CDR3 reads TGTGCCAGCAGCTTCGGGACGTTGAGCTCCTACGAGCAGTACTTC.

The chain couples TRBV7-3 to TRBJ1-5, with D maybe TRBD1 (5 bases). The length of the CDR3 is 13 residues. In germline, CDR1 is SGHTA, CDR2 FQGTGA. The V and J ends lost 0 bases and 6 bases respectively, with 6 bases between them. The CDR3 sequence is CASSLTGGQPQHF. The CDR3 DNA sequence: TGTGCCAGCAGCTTAACTGGGGGTCAGCCCCAGCATTTT.

In nucleotides, the CDR3 is TGTGCCAGCAGCGTGGGACAGGGTTACTATGGCTACACCTTC. This codes for CASSVGQGYYGYTF. The chain links TRBV7-9 to TRBJ1-2; 9 bases match TRBD1. In germline, CDR1 is SEHNR, CDR2 FQNEAQ (reference sequence). The ends lost 5 bases at V and 3 bases at J; junction bases unmatched: 4. The CDR3 runs 14 residues.

This chain uses TRBV6-5 with TRBJ2-5; no firm D call. Germline lookup yields CDR1 MNHEY and CDR2 SVGAGI. The CDR3 runs 15 residues. The V end was cut by 10 bases, the J end by 0 bases, with 18 bases between. The CDR3, as DNA: TGTGCCACCATTGGACGGCGATCTTACCAAGAGACCCAGTACTTC. As protein: CATIGRRSYQETQYF.

The chain couples TRBV3-1 (or the pseudogene TRBV3-2) to TRBJ2-7; D possibly corresponds to TRBD1 (5 bases). The CDR3 runs 14 residues. In germline, CDR1 is LGHDT, CDR2 YNNKEL (reference sequence). V was pared by 4 bases and J by 4 bases, with 14 bases between. The CDR3 loop reads CASSPGIGAYEQYF. The CDR3, as DNA: TGTGCCAGCAGCCCTGGTATAGGGGCGTACGAGCAGTACTTC.

This CDR3 reads CASSLTGLTEAFF. The CDR3 DNA is TGCGCCAGCAGCCTGACAGGGTTGACTGAAGCTTTCTTT. The rearrangement links TRBV4-3 to TRBJ1-1; 7 nucleotides match TRBD1. Trimming took 4 bases from V and 5 from J; bases not matched to a gene: 4. The CDR3 loop spans 13 amino acids. Germline assignment: CDR1 LGHNA and CDR2 YSLEER.

The chain links TRBV7-2 to TRBJ2-5; D is undetermined. The ends were cut back, 2 bases at V and 1 base at J, with 11 bases in the middle. The CDR3 length is 15 residues. Germline CDR1 is SGHTA and CDR2 is FQGNSA. The DNA for the CDR3 is TGTGCCAGCAGCTTAAGGATAAGGACCCAAGAGACCCAGTACTTC. Protein sequence: CASSLRIRTQETQYF. Variable domain in full (rest from reference TRBV7-2 and TRBJ2-5): GAGVSQSPSNKVTEKGKDVELRCDPISGHTALYWYRQSLGQGLEFLIYFQGNSAPDKSGLPSDRFSAERTGGSVSTLTIQRTQQEDSAVYLCASSLRIRTQETQYFGPGTRLLVL.

The V gene is TRBV3-1 (or the pseudogene TRBV3-2), the J gene TRBJ2-1; D ambiguous. The germline V gene has CDR1 LGHDT and CDR2 YNNKEL (reference sequence). The CDR3 has 17 residues. V lost 0 bases, J lost 0 bases, and 12 bases lay in between. The CDR3 nucleotides read TGTGCCAGCAGCCAAGATACCGTGTGGGGCTCCTACAATGAGCAGTTCTTC. Translating gives CASSQDTVWGSYNEQFF.

The V gene is TRBV19, the J gene TRBJ1-1, with D possibly being TRBD1 (6 bases). This CDR3 spans 13 amino acids. Germline CDR1 and CDR2: LNHDA and SQIVND (reference sequence). Trimming shortened V by 10 bases and J by 5 bases, and 17 bases separated the two germline ends. The DNA for the CDR3 is TGTGCCACTAGGCGGGGGCGCGGAACTGAAGCTTTCTTT. As protein: CATRRGRGTEAFF.

The chain uses TRBV5-1 and TRBJ2-2; possible D gene TRBD1, 7 bases. The CDR3 runs to 14 residues. V was trimmed by 4 bases and J by 4 bases, leaving 11 bases between them. From germline, CDR1 is SGHRS and CDR2 YFSETQ. CDR3 residues: CASSEQGGTGELFF. The CDR3 nucleotides read TGCGCCAGCAGCGAGCAGGGGGGCACCGGGGAGCTGTTTTTT.

V usage is TRBV5-4 and J usage is TRBJ2-7; D remains unclear. This CDR3 region has 14 residues. Germline lookup yields CDR1 SGHNT and CDR2 YYREEE (reference sequence). Trimming cost V 1 base and J 7 bases, with 15 bases left between them. The CDR3 DNA sequence: TGTGCCAGCAGCTTGCAACCTCCCCGTAGAGAGCAGTACTTC. It is translated as CASSLQPPRREQYF.

V is TRBV6-1 and J is TRBJ1-6; D is perhaps TRBD1 (6 bases). CDR1 is MNHNS and CDR2 is SASEGT in the germline V gene. Trimming stripped 2 bases from V and 8 bases from J, with 10 bases between. There are 14 residues in the CDR3. The DNA of the CDR3 is TGTGCCAGCAGTGAAACAGGGCGCGATTCACCCCTCCACTTT. This translates into CASSETGRDSPLHF.

CDR3 DNA sequence: TGTGCCAGCAGTTTAAGCTCGTCCGGGGAGCTGTTTTTT. It specifies CASSLSSSGELFF. The J gene is TRBJ2-2, the V gene TRBV28; no reliable D call. The CDR3 has 13 residues. V dropped 2 bases and J dropped 6 bases, with 7 bases sitting between them. Germline V gene data show CDR1 as MDHEN and CDR2 as SYDVKM.

The genes are TRBV30 and TRBJ1-1; TRBD1 might be the D (6 bases). V lost 4 bases and J 0 bases, leaving 21 bases between the germline ends. Germline CDR1 reads GTSNPN; CDR2 reads SVGIG (reference sequence). This CDR3 comprises 17 residues. DNA for the CDR3: TGTGCCTGGAAAAAGGACAGCACGGACCCTTTGAACACTGAAGCTTTCTTT. Its protein product is CAWKKDSTDPLNTEAFF.

The rearrangement links TRBV11-3 to TRBJ1-1; possibly TRBD1 for D (5 bases). Trimming took off 4 bases at V and 4 bases at J, with 13 bases between the two ends. Germline CDR1 reads SGHNT; CDR2 reads YENEEA. This CDR3 comprises 14 residues. The CDR3 loop reads CASSSYGRGTEAFF. The CDR3 region has the DNA TGTGCCAGCAGCTCATATGGGAGGGGCACTGAAGCTTTCTTT. Full variable domain (rest looked up from reference TRBV11-3 and TRBJ1-1): EAGVVQSPRYKIIEKKQPVAFWCNPISGHNTLYWYLQNLGQGPELLIRYENEEAVDDSQLPKDRFSAERLKGVDSTLKIQPAELGDSAVYLCASSSYGRGTEAFFGQGTRLTVV.

This chain uses TRBV27 with TRBJ1-6, with D possibly being TRBD1 (5 bases). The CDR3 totals 14 residues. V was shortened by 6 bases and J by 14 bases, with 20 bases between the two germline ends. Germline V CDR1 and CDR2: MNHEY, SMNVEV (reference sequence). The CDR3 loop is CASSPGRGLESLHF. DNA for the CDR3: TGTGCCAGCAGCCCCGGACGGGGACTTGAATCCCTCCACTTT.

The genes are TRBV4-1 and TRBJ2-5, with D maybe TRBD1 (5 bases). In germline, CDR1 is MGHRA, CDR2 YSYEKL. The CDR3 contains 12 residues. The ends were cut back, 0 bases at V and 9 bases at J, with 8 bases in the middle. The DNA of the CDR3 is TGCGCCAGCAGCCAAGAAGGGGTGGCCCAGTACTTC. It yields the protein CASSQEGVAQYF.

The J gene is TRBJ1-1, the V gene TRBV15; D is ambiguous. The CDR3 has 15 residues. In germline, CDR1 is LNHNV, CDR2 YYDKDF (reference sequence). Trimming left V 5 bases short and J 1 base short, with 14 bases between. In DNA, the CDR3 is TGTGCCACCAGCCCTCGAAGACGGCCGAACACTGAAGCTTTCTTT. It encodes CATSPRRRPNTEAFF. The full variable domain, with the rest looked up from reference TRBV15 and TRBJ1-1, is DAMVIQNPRYQVTQFGKPVTLSCSQTLNHNVMYWYQQKSSQAPKLLFHYYDKDFNNEADTPDNFQSRRPNTSFCFLDIRSPGLGDTAMYLCATSPRRRPNTEAFFGQGTRLTVV.

The rearrangement joins TRBV27 to TRBJ1-1; possible D gene TRBD1, 5 bases. Germline V gene lookup returns CDR1 MNHEY and CDR2 SMNVEV (reference sequence). There are 13 residues in the CDR3. V was shortened by 7 bases and J by 1 base, with 10 bases between the two germline ends. CDR3 sequence: CASKTRGNTEAFF. Here the CDR3 DNA reads TGTGCCAGCAAAACTAGGGGGAACACTGAAGCTTTCTTT.